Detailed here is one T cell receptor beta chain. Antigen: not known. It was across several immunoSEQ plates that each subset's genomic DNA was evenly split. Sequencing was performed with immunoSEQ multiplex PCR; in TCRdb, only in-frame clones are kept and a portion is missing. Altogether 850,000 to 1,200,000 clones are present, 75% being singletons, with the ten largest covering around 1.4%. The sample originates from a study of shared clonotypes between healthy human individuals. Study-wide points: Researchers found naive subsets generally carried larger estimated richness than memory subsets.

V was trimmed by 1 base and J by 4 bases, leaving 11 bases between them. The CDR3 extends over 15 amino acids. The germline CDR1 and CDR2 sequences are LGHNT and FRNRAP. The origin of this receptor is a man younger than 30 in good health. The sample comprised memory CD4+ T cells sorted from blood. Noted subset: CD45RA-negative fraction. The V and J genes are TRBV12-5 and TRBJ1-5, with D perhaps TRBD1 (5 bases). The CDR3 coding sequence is TGTGCTAGTGGTTTGGAGGGACGGGGGAATCAGCCCCAGCATTTT. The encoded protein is CASGLEGRGNQPQHF.